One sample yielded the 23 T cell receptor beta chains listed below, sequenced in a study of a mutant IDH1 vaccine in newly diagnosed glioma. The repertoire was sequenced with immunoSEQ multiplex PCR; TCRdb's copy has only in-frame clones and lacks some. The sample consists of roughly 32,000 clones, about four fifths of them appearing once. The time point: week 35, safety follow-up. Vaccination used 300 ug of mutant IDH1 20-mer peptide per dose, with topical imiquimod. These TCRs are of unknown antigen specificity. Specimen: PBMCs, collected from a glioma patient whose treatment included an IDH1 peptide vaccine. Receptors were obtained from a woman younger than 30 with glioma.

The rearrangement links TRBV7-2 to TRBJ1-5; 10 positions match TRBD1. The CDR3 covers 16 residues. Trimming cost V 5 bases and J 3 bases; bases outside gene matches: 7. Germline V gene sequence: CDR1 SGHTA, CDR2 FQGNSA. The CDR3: CASSPGQGVLNQPQHF. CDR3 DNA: TGTGCCAGCAGCCCCGGACAGGGGGTCCTCAATCAGCCCCAGCATTTT.

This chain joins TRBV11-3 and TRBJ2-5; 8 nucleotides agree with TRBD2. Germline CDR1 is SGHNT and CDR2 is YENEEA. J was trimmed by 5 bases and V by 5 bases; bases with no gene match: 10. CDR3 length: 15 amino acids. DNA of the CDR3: TGTGCCAGCAGCCTAAGAGCGGGGGTGGTTGAGACCCAGTACTTC. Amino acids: CASSLRAGVVETQYF.

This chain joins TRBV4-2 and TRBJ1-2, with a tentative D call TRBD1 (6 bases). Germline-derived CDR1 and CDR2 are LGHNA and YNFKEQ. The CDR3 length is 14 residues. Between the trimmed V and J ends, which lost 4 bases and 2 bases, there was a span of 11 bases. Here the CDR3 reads CASSPQGSNYGYTF. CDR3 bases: TGTGCCAGCAGCCCACAGGGTTCCAACTATGGCTACACCTTC.

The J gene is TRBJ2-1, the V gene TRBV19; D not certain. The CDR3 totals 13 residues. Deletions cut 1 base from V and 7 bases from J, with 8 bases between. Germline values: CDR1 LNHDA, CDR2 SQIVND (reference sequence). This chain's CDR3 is CASSIVSANEQFF. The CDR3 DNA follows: TGTGCCAGTAGTATAGTCTCGGCTAATGAGCAGTTCTTC.

The CDR3 DNA reads as TGTGCCAGCAGCAACCCGGGACGCGGAGCTTTCTTT. Protein sequence: CASSNPGRGAFF. V gene TRBV6-5 combines with J gene TRBJ1-1; perhaps TRBD1 as D (5 bases). CDR3 length: 12 amino acids. V shed 6 bases and J shed 10 bases, with 15 bases lying between them. Germline-derived CDR1 and CDR2 are MNHEY and SVGAGI.

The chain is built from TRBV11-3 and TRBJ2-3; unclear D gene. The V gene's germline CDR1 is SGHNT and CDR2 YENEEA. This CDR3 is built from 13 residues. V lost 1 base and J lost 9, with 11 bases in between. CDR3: CASSLGLTGTQYF. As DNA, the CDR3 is TGTGCCAGCAGCTTAGGGCTGACCGGGACGCAGTATTTT.

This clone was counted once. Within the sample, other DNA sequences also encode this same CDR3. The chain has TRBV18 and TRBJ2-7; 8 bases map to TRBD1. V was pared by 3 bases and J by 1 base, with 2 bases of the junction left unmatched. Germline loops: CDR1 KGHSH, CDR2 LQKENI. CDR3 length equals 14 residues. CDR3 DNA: TGTGCCAGCTCACCCGGACAGGGTTCCTACGAGCAGTACTTC. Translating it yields CASSPGQGSYEQYF.

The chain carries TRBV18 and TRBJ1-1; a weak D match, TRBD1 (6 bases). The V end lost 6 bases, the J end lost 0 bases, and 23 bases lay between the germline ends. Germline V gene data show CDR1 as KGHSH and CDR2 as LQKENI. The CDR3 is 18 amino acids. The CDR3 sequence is CASSPLGQIPSMNTEAFF. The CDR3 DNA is TGTGCCAGCTCCCCCCTAGGACAGATACCTAGCATGAACACTGAAGCTTTCTTT.

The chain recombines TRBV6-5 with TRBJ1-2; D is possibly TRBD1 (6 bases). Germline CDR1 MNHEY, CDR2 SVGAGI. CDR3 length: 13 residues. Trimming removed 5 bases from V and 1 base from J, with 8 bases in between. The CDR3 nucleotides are TGTGCCAGCAGTGACAGGCTTAACTATGGCTACACCTTC. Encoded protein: CASSDRLNYGYTF.

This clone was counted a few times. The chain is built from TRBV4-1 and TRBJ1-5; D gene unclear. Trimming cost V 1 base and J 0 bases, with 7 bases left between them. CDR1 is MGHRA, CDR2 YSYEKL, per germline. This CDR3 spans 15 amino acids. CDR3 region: CASSQGLYSNQPQHF. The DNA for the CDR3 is TGCGCCAGCAGCCAAGGGCTGTATAGCAATCAGCCCCAGCATTTT.

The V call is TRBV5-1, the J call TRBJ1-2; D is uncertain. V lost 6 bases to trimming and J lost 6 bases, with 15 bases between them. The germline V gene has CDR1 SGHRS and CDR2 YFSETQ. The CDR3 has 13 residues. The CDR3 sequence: CASTSGGVDGYTF. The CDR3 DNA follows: TGCGCCAGCACCTCGGGCGGCGTCGATGGCTACACCTTC.

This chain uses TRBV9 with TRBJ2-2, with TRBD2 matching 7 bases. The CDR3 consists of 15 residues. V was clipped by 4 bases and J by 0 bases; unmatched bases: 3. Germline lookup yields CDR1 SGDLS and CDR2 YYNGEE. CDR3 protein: CASSMTSSNTGELFF. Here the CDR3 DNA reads TGTGCCAGCAGCATGACTAGCTCGAACACCGGGGAGCTGTTTTTT.

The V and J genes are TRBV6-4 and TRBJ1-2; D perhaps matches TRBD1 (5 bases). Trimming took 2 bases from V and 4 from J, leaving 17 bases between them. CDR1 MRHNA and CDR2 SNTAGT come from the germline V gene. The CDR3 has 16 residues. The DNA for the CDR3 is TGTGCCAGCAGTGACACCCGGGACGGAAGAATCTATGGCTACACCTTC. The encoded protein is CASSDTRDGRIYGYTF.

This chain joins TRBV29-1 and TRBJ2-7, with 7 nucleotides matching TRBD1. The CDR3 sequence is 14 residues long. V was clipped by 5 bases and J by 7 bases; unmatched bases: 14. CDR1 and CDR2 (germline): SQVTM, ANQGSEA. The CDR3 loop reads CSVKTGTDSGEQYF. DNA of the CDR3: TGCAGCGTTAAGACCGGGACAGACTCCGGGGAGCAGTACTTC.

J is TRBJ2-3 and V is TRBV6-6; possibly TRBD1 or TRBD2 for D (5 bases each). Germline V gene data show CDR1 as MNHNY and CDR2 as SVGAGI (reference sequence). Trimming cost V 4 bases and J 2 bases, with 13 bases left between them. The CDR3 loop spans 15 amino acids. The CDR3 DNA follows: TGTGCCAGCAGTTCCAGGGACCCATCCACAGATACGCAGTATTTT. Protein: CASSSRDPSTDTQYF.

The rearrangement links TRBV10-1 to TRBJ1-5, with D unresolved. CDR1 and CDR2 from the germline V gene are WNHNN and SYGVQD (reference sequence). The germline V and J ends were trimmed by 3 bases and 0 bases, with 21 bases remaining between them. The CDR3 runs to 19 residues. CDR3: CASSELRRATGYSNQPQHF. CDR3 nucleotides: TGCGCCAGCAGTGAACTACGACGTGCTACCGGGTATAGCAATCAGCCCCAGCATTTT.

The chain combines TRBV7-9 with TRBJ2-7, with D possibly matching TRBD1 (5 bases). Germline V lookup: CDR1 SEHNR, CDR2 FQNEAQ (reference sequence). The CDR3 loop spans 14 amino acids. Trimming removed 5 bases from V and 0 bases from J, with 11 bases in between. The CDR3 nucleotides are TGTGCCAGCAGCGTAGACAGATTCTCCTACGAGCAGTACTTC. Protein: CASSVDRFSYEQYF. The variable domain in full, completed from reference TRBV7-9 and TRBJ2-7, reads DTGVSQNPRHKITKRGQNVTFRCDPISEHNRLYWYRQTLGQGPEFLTYFQNEAQLEKSRLLSDRFSAERPKGSFSTLEIQRTEQGDSAMYLCASSVDRFSYEQYFGPGTRLTVT.

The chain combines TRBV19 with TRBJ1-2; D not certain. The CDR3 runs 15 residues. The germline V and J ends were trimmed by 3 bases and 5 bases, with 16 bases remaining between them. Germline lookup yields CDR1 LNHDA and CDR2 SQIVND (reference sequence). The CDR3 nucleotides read TGTGCCAGTAGTATGGTAGTTGGAGGGTTTTATGGCTACACCTTC. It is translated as CASSMVVGGFYGYTF.

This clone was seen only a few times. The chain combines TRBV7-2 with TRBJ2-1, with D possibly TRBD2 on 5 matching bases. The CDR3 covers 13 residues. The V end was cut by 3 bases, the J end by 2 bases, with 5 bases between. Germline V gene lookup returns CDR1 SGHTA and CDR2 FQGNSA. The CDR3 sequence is CASSFGAYNEQFF. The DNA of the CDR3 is TGTGCCAGCAGCTTCGGGGCCTACAATGAGCAGTTCTTC.

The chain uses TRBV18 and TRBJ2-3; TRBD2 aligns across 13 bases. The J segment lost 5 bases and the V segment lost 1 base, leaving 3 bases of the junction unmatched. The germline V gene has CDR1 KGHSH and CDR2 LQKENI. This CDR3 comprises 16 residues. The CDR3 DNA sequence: TGTGCCAGCTCACCACGACTAGCGGGAGGTGTAGATACGCAGTATTTT. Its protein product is CASSPRLAGGVDTQYF.

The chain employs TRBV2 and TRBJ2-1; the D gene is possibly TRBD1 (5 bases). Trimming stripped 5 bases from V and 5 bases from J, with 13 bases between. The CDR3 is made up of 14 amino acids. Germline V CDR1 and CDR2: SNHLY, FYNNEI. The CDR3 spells CASSRQGVDNEQFF. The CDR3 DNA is TGTGCCAGCAGTAGGCAAGGGGTGGACAATGAGCAGTTCTTC.

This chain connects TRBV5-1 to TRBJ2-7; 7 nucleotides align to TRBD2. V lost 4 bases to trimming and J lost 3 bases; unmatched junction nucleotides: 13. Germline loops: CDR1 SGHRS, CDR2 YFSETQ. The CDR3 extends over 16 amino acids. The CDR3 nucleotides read TGCGCCAGCAGCCCTGGGGCTAGCGGAGACCACTACGAGCAGTACTTC. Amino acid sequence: CASSPGASGDHYEQYF.

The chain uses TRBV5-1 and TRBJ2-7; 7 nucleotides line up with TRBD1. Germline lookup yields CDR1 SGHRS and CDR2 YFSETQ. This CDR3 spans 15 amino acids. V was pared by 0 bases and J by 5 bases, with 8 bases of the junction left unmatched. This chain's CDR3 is CASSLAKGARDEQYF. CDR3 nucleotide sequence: TGCGCCAGCAGCTTGGCTAAGGGGGCGCGCGACGAGCAGTACTTC.